The present entry profiles one T cell receptor (beta chain) with its context. The antigen is not known. Just one base apart from a much larger clone, this may be a read error. There are 13 residues in the CDR3. To make TCR beta libraries, researchers used iRepertoire HTBI primers and Arm-PCR of CDR3 regions. In the original analysis: Identification of gene segments yielded some 61 TRBV and about 14 TRBJ across samples. Using its own MiXCR run on the multiplex PCR reads, TCRdb lists one record per CDR3 protein. The V and J calls and clone size are TCRdb's, not the authors'. Of a few hundred thousand distinct CDR3 sequences listed, roughly a quarter are singletons. Time point described: persistent/refractory GD, antithyroid drugs over 5 years with positive TRAb. There was RNA extracted from PBMCs, and the TCR library was made from it. This entry belongs to a study of regulatory T cells in long-lasting Graves disease. Study context: Over 5 years of antithyroid drugs with positive TSH receptor antibodies was taken to mean persistent Graves' disease.

Study outcomes and limitations: Gene preferences differed: TRBV28, TRBJ1-2, TRBJ2-5 in persistent cases. It was peripheral blood alone, not thyroid tissue, that was studied.

This TCR derives from a female donor with Graves disease. The V call is TRBV12-3 or TRBV12-4, the J call TRBJ2-7, with a tentative D call TRBD1 (5 bases). This specimen was peripheral blood mononuclear cells (PBMCs), taken when the disease was refractory, from a patient treated with antithyroid drugs. CDR3 DNA sequence: TGTACCAGCAAGAATTTAGGGGCTTACGAGCAGTACTTC. It is translated as CTSKNLGAYEQYF.